This TCR beta chain is drawn from a study of blood T cell repertoires in COVID-19. Turning to the study itself: Acute and convalescent COVID-19 specimens originated in the United States, Italy and Spain. PBMCs, B-cell-depleted T cells, or T cells were the source of the cDNA or gDNA that made up the material.

Original methodology: Reference gene primer amplification gave estimated nucleated cell counts. TCRdb's copy holds only in-frame clones and misses some; the assay was immunoSEQ multiplex PCR. The DNA was the basis for D and trimming; V, J and clone size are from that table. The data contain roughly 180,000 clones, 79% of them singletons. While infection was still active, Seattle patients were enrolled and then followed longitudinally. The CDR3 contains 14 residues. CDR1 and CDR2 (germline): MNHNY, SVGAGI (reference sequence). V was trimmed by 5 bases and J by 6 bases, leaving 15 bases between them. The rearrangement uses TRBV6-6 and TRBJ2-3; D might be TRBD1 (6 bases). Sequenced material: peripheral blood. This TCR was recovered from an older woman with COVID-19, enrolled during active disease. The CDR3 region is CASSRSPTGDTQYF. In DNA, the CDR3 is TGTGCCAGCAGTCGCTCGCCGACAGGCGATACGCAGTATTTT.